This record concerns one TCR beta chain sequence. The target of this receptor is not known. No much larger clone exists at a distance of one base, and base qualities are not known. This entry comes from a study of radiotherapy plus CTLA-4 blockade in lung cancer (dated 2018 in TCRdb). Regarding the complete study: Among enrolled patients, under 20% had an objective response and roughly 33% reached disease control. General study outcomes and caveats: Early dynamic changes in blood T cell clones, together with increased serum interferon-beta after radiation, were reported as the strongest predictors of response. TCR clones derived from tumors expanded in peripheral blood after treatment with radiotherapy and ipilimumab.

The library relied on the immunoSEQ multiplex PCR assay. Not all clones reach the TCRdb copy of this immuneACCESS table, which keeps in-frame sequences only. Checked studies attribute under half of the gap to unresolved V genes and leave the rest unexplained. This sample gives fewer than 140,000 clones in total; over 65% of them show up just once. The ten largest clones add up to 2% to 3% of the sample. The junction shows trimming of 2 bases on V and 1 base on J, plus 5 bases between the germline ends. From a lookup of the germline V gene, CDR1 and CDR2 are MGHDK and SYGVNS. The cysteine opens and the phenylalanine closes a CDR3 of 13 amino acids. Only CDR3 DNA remains: 39 bases, in frame from the first base. In this study, focal radiation therapy paired with CTLA-4 blockade (ipilimumab) was tested in patients who had chemo-refractory metastatic non-small-cell lung cancer.

Sequenced material: peripheral blood, taken from a patient treated with radiotherapy plus ipilimumab. The chain uses TRBV25-1 and TRBJ1-2; the D segment cannot be called with confidence. The clonotype comes from a human donor with non-small cell lung cancer that progressed on radiotherapy plus ipilimumab. Some clones in this sample may be carry-over from other donors' samples. The DNA reads TGTGCCAGCAGTGAACAATATAACTATGGCTACACCTTC. It codes for CASSEQYNYGYTF.